The present TCR beta chain was sequenced within a study of shared clonotypes between healthy human individuals. Regarding the study as a whole: Some clonotypes were shared by all four sorted-subset donors, while others were not shared. The non-shared ones had lower generation probabilities than the shared ones. Sharing across four donors was highest in naive CD4 (roughly 5%) and lowest in memory CD8 (roughly 0.4%).

The assay ran at deep level. Profiled with immunoSEQ multiplex PCR; TCRdb holds only in-frame clones, not every one. The data contain some 1.5 million clones, approximately 97% of them singletons. The CDR3 has 15 amino acids. Trimming cost V 4 bases and J 6 bases; bases outside gene matches: 7. Germline assignment: CDR1 SGHTA and CDR2 FQGNSA. Subsets obtained from CD4+ cells comprised CD45RA+ naive and CD45RA-negative memory cells. Details on this clone: Its antigen is currently unknown.

The material sequenced was naive CD4+ T cells sorted from blood. Subset here: CD45RA+ positively selected. This clonotype originated in a man aged 25-45 years in good health. The V call is TRBV7-2, the J call TRBJ2-2; 8 nucleotides align to TRBD1. The CDR3, as DNA: TGTGCCAGCAGCTCACAAGGACAGGGACCCGGGGAGCTGTTTTTT. Its protein product is CASSSQGQGPGELFF.